This TCR beta chain stems from a study of blood T cells in healthy people across ages. Using a J-beta primer mix together with a sample-barcoded 5' primer, a second PCR was run for roughly 6 to 11 cycles. MiXCR was run by TCRdb on the 5' RACE reads, yielding one entry per CDR3 protein. The profile shows 800,000 to 1,300,000 distinct CDR3 sequences, about 25% of them singletons. This clonotype was counted ten times or more. The V and J ends lost 4 bases and 2 bases respectively, with 12 bases between them. Germline assignment: CDR1 LGHNA and CDR2 YSLEER. CDR3 length: 15 amino acids. The sample was also reused in another study, on T cells of mothers and their children. That work states: In both related and unrelated pairs, TCR recombination output is shaped similarly by thymic selection.

The TCR was taken from a girl under 10 years old in good health. This chain joins TRBV4-3 and TRBJ2-1; D not resolved. The sample was blood. The CDR3 sequence is CASSPNTDTYNEQFF. CDR3 coding DNA: TGCGCCAGCAGCCCGAATACGGATACCTACAATGAGCAGTTCTTC.